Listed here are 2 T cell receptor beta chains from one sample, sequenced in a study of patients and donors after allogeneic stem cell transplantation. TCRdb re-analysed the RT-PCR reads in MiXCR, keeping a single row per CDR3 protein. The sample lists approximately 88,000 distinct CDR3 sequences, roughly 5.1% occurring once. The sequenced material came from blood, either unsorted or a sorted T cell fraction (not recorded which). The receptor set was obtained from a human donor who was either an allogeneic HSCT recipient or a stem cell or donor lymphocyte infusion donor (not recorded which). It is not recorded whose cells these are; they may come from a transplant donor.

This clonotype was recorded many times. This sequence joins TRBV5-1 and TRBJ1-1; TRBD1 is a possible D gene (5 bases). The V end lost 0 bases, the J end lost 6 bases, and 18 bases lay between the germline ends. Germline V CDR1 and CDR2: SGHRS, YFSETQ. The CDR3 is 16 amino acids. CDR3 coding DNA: TGCGCCAGCAGCTTGGTTACCCCGGGACTCGGCTCTGAAGCTTTCTTT. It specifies CASSLVTPGLGSEAFF.

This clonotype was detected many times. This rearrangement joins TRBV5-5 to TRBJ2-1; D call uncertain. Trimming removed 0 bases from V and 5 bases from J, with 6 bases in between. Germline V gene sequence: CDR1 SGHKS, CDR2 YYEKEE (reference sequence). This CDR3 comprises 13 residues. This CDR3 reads CASSLGGHNEQFF. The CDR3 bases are TGTGCCAGCAGCTTGGGCGGCCACAATGAGCAGTTCTTC.